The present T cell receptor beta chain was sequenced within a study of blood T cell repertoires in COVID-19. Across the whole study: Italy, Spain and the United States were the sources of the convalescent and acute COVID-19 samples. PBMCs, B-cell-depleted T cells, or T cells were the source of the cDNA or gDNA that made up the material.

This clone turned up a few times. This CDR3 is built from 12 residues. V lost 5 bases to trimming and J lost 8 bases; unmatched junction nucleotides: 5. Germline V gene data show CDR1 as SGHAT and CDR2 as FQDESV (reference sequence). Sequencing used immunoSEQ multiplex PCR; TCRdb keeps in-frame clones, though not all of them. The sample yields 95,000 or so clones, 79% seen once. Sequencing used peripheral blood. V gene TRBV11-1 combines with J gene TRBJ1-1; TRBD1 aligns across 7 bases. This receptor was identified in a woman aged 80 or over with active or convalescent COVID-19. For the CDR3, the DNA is TGTGCCAGCAGCCGACAGGGACTCGAAGCTTTCTTT. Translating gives CASSRQGLEAFF.